This paragraph reports one TCR beta chain. This sample is drawn from a study of control samples from healthy donors and cancer patients. CDR3 length equals 11 residues. Germline assignment: CDR1 SQVTM and CDR2 ANQGSEA. The V gene lost 3 bases and the J gene lost 8 bases, with 7 bases spanning the gap. TCRdb's copy holds only in-frame clones and misses some; the assay was immunoSEQ multiplex PCR. Of 160,000 or so clones in the sample, about 90% were seen once. The sequence was collected from a woman in her 30s in good health. Sequenced material: blood. The chain employs TRBV29-1 and TRBJ1-4; no reliable D call. CDR3 region: CSVEADEKLFF. The CDR3 DNA is TGCAGCGTTGAGGCGGACGAAAAACTGTTTTTT. The full variable domain, completed using reference TRBV29-1 and TRBJ1-4, is SAVISQKPSRDICQRGTSLTIQCQVDSQVTMMFWYRQQPGQSLTLIATANQGSEATYESGFVIDKFPISRPNLTFSTLTVSNMSPEDSSIYLCSVEADEKLFFGSGTQLSVL.